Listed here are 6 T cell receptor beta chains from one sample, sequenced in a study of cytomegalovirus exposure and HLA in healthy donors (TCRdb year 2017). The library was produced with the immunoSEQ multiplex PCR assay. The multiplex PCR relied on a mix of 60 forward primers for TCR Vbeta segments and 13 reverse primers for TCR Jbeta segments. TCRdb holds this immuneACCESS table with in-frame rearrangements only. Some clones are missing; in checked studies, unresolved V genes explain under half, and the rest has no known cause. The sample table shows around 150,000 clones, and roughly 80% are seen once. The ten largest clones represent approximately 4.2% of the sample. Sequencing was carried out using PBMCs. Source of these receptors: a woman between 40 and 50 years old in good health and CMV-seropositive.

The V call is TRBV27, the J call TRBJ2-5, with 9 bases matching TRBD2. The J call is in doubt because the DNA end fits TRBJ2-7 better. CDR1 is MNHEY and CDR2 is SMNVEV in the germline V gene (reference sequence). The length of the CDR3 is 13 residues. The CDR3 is CASSWREGDEQYF. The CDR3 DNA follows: TGTGCCAGCAGTTGGCGGGAGGGCGACGAGCAGTACTTC.

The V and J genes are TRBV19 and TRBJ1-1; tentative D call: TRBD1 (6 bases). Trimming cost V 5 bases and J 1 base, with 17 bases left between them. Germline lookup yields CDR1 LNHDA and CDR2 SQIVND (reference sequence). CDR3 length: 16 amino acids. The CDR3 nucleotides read TGTGCCAGTAGTTTCTGGCAGGGGTTGGGGAACACTGAAGCTTTCTTT. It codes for CASSFWQGLGNTEAFF.

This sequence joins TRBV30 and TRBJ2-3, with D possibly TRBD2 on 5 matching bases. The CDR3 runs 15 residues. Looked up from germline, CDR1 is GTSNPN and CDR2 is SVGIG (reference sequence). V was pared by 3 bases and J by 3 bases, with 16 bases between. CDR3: CAWRRTGGGTDTQYF. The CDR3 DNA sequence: TGTGCCTGGAGGAGGACCGGAGGTGGGACAGATACGCAGTATTTT.

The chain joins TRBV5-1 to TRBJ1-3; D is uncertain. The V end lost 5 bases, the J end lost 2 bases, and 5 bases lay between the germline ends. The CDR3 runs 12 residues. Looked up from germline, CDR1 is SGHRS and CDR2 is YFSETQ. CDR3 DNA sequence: TGCGCCAGCAGTTCGGCTGGAAACACCATATATTTT. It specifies CASSSAGNTIYF.

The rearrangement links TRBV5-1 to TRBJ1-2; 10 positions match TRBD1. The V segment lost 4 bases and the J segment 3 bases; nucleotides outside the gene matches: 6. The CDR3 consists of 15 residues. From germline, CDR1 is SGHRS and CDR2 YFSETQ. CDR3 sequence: CASSTGTGEDYGYTF. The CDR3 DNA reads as TGCGCCAGCAGCACAGGGACAGGGGAGGACTATGGCTACACCTTC. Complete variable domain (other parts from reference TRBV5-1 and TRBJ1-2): KAGVTQTPRYLIKTRGQQVTLSCSPISGHRSVSWYQQTPGQGLQFLFEYFSETQRNKGNFPGRFSGRQFSNSRSEMNVSTLELGDSALYLCASSTGTGEDYGYTFGSGTRLTVV.

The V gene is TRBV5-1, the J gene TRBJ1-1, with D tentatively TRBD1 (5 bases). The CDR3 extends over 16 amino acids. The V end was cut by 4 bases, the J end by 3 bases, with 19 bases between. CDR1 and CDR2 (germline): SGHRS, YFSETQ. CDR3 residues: CASSPGWWGGDTEAFF. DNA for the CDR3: TGCGCCAGCAGCCCGGGATGGTGGGGAGGGGACACTGAAGCTTTCTTT.